This TCR beta chain was captured in a study of OX40 agonist ivuxolimab in advanced cancers. Study overall: The study treated patients with ivuxolimab, an agonistic anti-OX40 (CD134) antibody. Dose-escalation patients were diagnosed with hepatocellular carcinoma, melanoma, renal cell cancer or head and neck cancer.

The sampling schedule covered blood at baseline, cycle 4 day 1, and cycle 7 day 1. This clone was detected only a few times. The germline gives CDR1 MNHEY, CDR2 SMNVEV (reference sequence). This CDR3 has 13 amino acids. V was clipped by 8 bases and J by 4 bases, with 14 bases between them. The data were produced by immunoSEQ multiplex PCR, yet TCRdb's version contains in-frame clones alone and is incomplete. The sample contains tens of thousands of clones, roughly 86% of which appear only once. This chain links TRBV27 with TRBJ2-5; either TRBD1 or TRBD2 may fit D (5 bases each). The TCR was taken from an adult with an advanced solid tumor such as melanoma, head and neck, liver or kidney cancer. Source: CD4+ or CD8+ T cells sorted from blood, taken in a trial of the OX40 agonist ivuxolimab. The CDR3 spells CASGPLRGETQYF. The CDR3 coding sequence is TGTGCCAGCGGACCCCTGAGGGGAGAGACCCAGTACTTC.